This T cell receptor beta chain was sequenced for a study of blood T cells in healthy people across ages. The use of a sample-barcoded 5' primer and a J-beta primer mix characterized a second PCR of about 7 to 12 cycles. TCRdb recomputed calls from the 5' RACE reads with MiXCR, one row per CDR3 protein. The top ten clones hold approximately 3.7% of a sample with about 800,000 distinct CDR3 sequences, roughly 25% of them seen once. This clonotype was seen at least ten times. These records were also assigned to another study, of T cells of mothers and their children.

Sequencing was carried out using blood. The TCR originated in a boy aged 10-17 years in good health.

The CDR3 loop reads CASSGTGGTGELFF. The CDR3 DNA is TGTGCCAGCAGTGGGACAGGGGGCACCGGGGAGCTGTTTTTT. The chain carries TRBV2 and TRBJ2-2; 10 nucleotides agree with TRBD1. Per the germline V gene, CDR1 is SNHLY and CDR2 is FYNNEI. J was trimmed by 4 bases and V by 4 bases; bases with no gene match: 0. The length of the CDR3 is 14 residues. Variable domain in full (rest from reference TRBV2 and TRBJ2-2): EPEVTQTPSHQVTQMGQEVILRCVPISNHLYFYWYRQILGQKVEFLVSFYNNEISEKSEIFDDQFSVERPDGSNFTLKIRSTKLEDSAMYFCASSGTGGTGELFFGEGSRLTVL.